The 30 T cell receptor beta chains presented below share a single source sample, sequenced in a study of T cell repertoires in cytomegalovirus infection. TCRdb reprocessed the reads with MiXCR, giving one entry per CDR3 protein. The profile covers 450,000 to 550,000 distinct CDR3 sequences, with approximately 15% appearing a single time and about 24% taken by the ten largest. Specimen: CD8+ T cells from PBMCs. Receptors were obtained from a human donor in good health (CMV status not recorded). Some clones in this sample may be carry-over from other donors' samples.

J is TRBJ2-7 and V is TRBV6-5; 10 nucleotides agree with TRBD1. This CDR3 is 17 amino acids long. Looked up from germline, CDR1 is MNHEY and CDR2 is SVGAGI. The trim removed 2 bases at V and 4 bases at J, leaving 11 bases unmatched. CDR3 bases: TGTGCCAGCAGTTACCAGGGAGTGCGGGACAGGGGTTACGAGCAGTACTTC. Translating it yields CASSYQGVRDRGYEQYF.

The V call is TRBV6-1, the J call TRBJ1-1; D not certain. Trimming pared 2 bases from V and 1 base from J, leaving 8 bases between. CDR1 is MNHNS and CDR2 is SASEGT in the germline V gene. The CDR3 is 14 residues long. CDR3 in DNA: TGTGCCAGCAGTGAATCACGATGGAACACTGAAGCTTTCTTT. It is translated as CASSESRWNTEAFF.

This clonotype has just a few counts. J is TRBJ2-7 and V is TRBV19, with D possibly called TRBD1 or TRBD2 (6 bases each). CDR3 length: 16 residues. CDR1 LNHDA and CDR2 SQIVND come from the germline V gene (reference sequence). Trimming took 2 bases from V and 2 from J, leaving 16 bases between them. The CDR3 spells CASSISRRGLPYEQYF. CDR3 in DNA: TGTGCCAGTAGTATATCTCGCAGGGGACTCCCCTACGAGCAGTACTTC.

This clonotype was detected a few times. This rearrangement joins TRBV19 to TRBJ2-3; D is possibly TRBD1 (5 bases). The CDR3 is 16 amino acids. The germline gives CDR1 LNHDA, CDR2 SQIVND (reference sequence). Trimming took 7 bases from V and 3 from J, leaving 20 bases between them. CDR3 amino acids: CASTSLGQGSTDTQYF. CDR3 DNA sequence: TGTGCCAGTACCTCTTTAGGGCAGGGTAGTACAGATACGCAGTATTTT.

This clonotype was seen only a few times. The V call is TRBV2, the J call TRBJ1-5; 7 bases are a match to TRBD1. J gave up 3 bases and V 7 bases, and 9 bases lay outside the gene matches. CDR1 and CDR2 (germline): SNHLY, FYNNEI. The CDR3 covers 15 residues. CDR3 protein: CASNHQTGSNQPQHF. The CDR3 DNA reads TGTGCCAGCAATCACCAGACAGGGTCCAATCAGCCCCAGCATTTT.

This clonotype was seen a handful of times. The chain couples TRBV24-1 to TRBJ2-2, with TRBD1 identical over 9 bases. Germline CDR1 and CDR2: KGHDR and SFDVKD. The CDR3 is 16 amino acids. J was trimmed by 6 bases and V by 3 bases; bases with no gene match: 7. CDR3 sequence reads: CATSDQDRGSAGELFF. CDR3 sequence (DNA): TGTGCCACCAGTGATCAGGACAGGGGCTCGGCCGGGGAGCTGTTTTTT.

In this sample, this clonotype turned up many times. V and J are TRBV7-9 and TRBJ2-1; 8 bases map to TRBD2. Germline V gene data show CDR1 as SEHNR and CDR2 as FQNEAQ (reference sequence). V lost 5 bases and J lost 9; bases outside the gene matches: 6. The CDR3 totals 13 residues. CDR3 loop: CASSHLTSGEQFF. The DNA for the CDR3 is TGTGCCAGCAGCCACCTTACTAGCGGTGAGCAGTTCTTC.

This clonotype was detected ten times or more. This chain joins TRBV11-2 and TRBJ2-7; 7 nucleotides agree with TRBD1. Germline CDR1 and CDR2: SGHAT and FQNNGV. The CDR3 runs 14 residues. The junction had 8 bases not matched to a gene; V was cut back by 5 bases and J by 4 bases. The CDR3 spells CASSAYGTEYEQYF. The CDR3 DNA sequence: TGTGCCAGCAGCGCATACGGGACAGAATACGAGCAGTACTTC.

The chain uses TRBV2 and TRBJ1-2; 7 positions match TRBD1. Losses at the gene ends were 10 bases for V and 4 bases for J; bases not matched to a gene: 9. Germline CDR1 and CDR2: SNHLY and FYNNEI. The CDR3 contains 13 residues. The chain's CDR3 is CATLPGGAYGYTF. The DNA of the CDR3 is TGTGCCACCCTTCCAGGGGGGGCCTATGGCTACACCTTC.

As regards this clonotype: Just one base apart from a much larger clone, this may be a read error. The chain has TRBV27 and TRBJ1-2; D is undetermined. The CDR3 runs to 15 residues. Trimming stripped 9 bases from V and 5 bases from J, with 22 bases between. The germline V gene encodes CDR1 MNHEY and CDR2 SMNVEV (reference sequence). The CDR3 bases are TGTGCCAGAAGTACCGGACCGGTAAACCCATATGGCTACACCTTC. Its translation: CARSTGPVNPYGYTF.

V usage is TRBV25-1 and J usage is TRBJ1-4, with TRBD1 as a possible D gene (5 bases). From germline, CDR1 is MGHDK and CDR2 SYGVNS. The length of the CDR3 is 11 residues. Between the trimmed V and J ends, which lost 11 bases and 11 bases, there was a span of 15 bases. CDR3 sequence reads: CASSYGGKLFF. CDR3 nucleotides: TGTGCCTCTTCTTACGGGGGGAAACTGTTTTTT.

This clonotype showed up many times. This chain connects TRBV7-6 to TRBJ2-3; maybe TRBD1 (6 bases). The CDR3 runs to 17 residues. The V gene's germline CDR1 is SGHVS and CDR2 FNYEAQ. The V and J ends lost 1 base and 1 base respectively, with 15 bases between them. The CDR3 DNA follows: TGTGCCAGCAGCTTAGATGCCAGGGGTGTTGGCACAGATACGCAGTATTTT. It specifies CASSLDARGVGTDTQYF.

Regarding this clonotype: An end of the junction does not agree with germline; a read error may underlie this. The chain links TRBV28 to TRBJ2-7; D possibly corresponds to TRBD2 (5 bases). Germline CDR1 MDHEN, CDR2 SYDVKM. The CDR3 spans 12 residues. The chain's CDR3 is CASSLRLYEKYF. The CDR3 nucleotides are TGTGCCAGCAGTTTAAGACTATACGAGAAGTACTTC.

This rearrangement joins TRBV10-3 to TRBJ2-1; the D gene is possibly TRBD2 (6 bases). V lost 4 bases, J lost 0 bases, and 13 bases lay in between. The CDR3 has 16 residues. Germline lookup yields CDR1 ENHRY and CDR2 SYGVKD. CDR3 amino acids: CAISGEGGISYNEQFF. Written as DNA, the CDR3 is TGTGCCATCAGTGGTGAGGGAGGTATCTCCTACAATGAGCAGTTCTTC.

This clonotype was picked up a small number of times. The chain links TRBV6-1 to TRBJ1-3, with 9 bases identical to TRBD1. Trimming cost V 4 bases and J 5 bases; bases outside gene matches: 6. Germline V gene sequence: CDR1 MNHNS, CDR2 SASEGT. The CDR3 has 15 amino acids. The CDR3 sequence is CASSVGTGPRNTIYF. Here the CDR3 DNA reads TGTGCCAGCAGTGTCGGGACAGGGCCGCGAAACACCATATATTTT.

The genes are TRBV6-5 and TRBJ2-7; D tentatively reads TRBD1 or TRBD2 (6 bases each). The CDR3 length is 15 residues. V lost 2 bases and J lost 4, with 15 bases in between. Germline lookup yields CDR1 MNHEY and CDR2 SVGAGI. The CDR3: CASSYDWGAVYEQYF. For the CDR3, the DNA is TGTGCCAGCAGTTACGACTGGGGGGCTGTTTACGAGCAGTACTTC.

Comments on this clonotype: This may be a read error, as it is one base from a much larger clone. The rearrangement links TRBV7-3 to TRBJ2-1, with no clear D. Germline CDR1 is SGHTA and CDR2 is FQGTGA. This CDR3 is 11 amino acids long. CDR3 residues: CPSSSGREQFF. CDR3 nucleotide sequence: TGTCCCAGCAGCTCCGGGCGCGAGCAGTTCTTC.

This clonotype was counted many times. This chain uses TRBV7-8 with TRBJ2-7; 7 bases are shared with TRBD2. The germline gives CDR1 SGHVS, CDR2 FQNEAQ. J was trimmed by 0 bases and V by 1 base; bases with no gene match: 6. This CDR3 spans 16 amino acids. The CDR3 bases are TGTGCCAGCAGCTTAGACTGGCGGGAGAGCTCCTACGAGCAGTACTTC. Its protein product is CASSLDWRESSYEQYF.

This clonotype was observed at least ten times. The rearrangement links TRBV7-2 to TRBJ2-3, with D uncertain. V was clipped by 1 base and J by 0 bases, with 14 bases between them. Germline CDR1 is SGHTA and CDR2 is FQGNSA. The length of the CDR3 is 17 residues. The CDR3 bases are TGTGCCAGCAGCTTAGTCTGGAGACAAACCAGCACAGATACGCAGTATTTT. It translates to CASSLVWRQTSTDTQYF.

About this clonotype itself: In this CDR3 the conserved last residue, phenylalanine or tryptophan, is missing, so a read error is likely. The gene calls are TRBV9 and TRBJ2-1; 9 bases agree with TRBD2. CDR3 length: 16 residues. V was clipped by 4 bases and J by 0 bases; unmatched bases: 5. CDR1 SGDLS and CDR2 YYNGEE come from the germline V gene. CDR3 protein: CASSPLAGVSYNEQFL. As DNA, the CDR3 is TGTGCCAGCAGCCCATTAGCGGGGGTCTCCTACAATGAGCAGTTCTTA.

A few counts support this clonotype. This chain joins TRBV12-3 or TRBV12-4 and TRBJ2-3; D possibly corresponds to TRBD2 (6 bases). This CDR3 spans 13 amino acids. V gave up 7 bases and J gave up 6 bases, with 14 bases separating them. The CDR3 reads CASTISGVDTQYF. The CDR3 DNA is TGTGCCAGCACAATTTCGGGGGTTGATACGCAGTATTTT.

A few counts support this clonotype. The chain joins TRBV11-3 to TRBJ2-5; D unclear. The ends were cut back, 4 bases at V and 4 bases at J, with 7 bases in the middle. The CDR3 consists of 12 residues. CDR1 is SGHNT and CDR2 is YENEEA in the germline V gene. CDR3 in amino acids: CASSSRSETQYF. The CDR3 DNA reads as TGTGCCAGCAGCTCACGTTCAGAGACCCAGTACTTC.

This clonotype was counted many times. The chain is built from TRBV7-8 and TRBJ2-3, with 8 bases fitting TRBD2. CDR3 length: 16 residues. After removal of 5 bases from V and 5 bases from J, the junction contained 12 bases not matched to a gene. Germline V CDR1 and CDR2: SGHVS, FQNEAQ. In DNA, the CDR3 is TGTGCCAGCAGCGCCAAACTAGCGGAGAGGGTAGATACGCAGTATTTT. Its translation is CASSAKLAERVDTQYF.

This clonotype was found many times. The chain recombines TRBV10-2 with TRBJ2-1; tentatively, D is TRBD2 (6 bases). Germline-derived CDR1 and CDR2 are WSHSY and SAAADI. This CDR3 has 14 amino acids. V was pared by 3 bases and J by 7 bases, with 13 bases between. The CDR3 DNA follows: TGCGCCAGCAGTGAACCGACTAGAGGGAATGAGCAGTTCTTC. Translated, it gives CASSEPTRGNEQFF.

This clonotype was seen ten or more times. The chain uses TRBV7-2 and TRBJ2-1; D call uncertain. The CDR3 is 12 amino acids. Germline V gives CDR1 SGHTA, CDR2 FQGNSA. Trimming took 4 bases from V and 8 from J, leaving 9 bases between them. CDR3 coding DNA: TGTGCCAGCAGCTCCCGTGGCGATGAGCAGTTCTTC. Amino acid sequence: CASSSRGDEQFF.

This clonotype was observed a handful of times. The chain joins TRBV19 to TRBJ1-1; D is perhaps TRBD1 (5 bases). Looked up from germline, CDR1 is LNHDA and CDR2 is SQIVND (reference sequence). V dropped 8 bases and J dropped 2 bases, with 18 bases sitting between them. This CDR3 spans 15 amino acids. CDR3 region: CASLRLGDGNTEAFF. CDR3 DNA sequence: TGTGCCAGTCTTCGTCTAGGGGACGGAAACACTGAAGCTTTCTTT.

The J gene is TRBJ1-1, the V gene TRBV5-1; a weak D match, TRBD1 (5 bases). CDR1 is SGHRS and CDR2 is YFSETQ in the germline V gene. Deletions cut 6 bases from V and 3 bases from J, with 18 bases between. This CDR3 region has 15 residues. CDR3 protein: CASTPTGSYDTEAFF. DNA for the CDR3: TGCGCCAGCACCCCTACAGGATCATACGACACTGAAGCTTTCTTT.

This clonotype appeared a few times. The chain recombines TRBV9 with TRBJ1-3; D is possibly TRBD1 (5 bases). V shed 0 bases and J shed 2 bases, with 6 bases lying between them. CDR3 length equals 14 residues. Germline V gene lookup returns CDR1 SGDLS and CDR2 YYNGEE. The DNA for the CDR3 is TGTGCCAGCAGCGTAGGGGACGCTGGAAACACCATATATTTT. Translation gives CASSVGDAGNTIYF.

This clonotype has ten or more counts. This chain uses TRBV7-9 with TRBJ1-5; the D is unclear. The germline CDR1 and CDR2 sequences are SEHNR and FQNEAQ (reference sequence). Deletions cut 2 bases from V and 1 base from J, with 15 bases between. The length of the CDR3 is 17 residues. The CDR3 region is CASSLIVKQQSNQPQHF. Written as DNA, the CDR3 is TGTGCCAGCAGCTTAATAGTCAAACAACAGAGCAATCAGCCCCAGCATTTT. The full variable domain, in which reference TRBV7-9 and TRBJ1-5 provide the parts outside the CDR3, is DTGVSQNPRHKITKRGQNVTFRCDPISEHNRLYWYRQTLGQGPEFLTYFQNEAQLEKSRLLSDRFSAERPKGSFSTLEIQRTEQGDSAMYLCASSLIVKQQSNQPQHFGDGTRLSIL.

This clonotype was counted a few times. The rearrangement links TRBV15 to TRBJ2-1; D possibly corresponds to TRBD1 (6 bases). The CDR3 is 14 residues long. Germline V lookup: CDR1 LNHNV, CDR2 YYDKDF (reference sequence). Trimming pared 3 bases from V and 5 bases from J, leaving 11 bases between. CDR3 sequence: CATSRTGNNNEQFF. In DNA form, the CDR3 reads TGTGCCACCAGCAGGACAGGAAACAACAATGAGCAGTTCTTC.